This passage covers 9 T cell receptor beta chains from one sample sequenced in a study of cytomegalovirus exposure and HLA in healthy donors. With 60 Vbeta and 13 Jbeta primers, the PCR was carried out. Repertoires were generated with immunoSEQ multiplex PCR, while TCRdb's copy carries only in-frame clones and drops some. The data contain 95,000 to 100,000 clones, roughly 74% of them seen just once; the ten biggest clones take up around 1.9%. The sequenced sample consisted of PBMCs. All receptors derive from a woman aged 40 to 49 in good health and CMV-seronegative.

V and J are TRBV19 and TRBJ1-3; D remains unclear. Trimming removed 4 bases from V and 0 bases from J, with 13 bases in between. The CDR3 covers 16 residues. The germline gives CDR1 LNHDA, CDR2 SQIVND (reference sequence). CDR3 in DNA: TGTGCCAGTAGTACACTCGGAGAGAACTCTGGAAACACCATATATTTT. Encoded protein: CASSTLGENSGNTIYF.

The CDR3 region is CASSEMGLASHSWYF. In DNA form, the CDR3 reads TGTGCCAGCAGTGAAATGGGACTAGCATCCCATTCATGGTACTTC. This chain links TRBV2 with TRBJ2-7; 9 nucleotides match TRBD2. J gave up 12 bases and V 2 bases, and 14 bases lay outside the gene matches. From germline, CDR1 is SNHLY and CDR2 FYNNEI. The CDR3 contains 15 residues.

This sequence joins TRBV11-3 and TRBJ2-3; possible D gene TRBD2, 5 bases. The CDR3 sequence is 14 residues long. V gave up 1 base and J gave up 2 bases, with 7 bases separating them. The germline gives CDR1 SGHNT, CDR2 YENEEA. CDR3 bases: TGTGCCAGCAGCTTAGCAGCGGCCACAGATACGCAGTATTTT. This encodes CASSLAAATDTQYF.

Only one count was recorded for this clone. This sequence joins TRBV18 and TRBJ1-3, with 9 positions matching TRBD1. J was trimmed by 4 bases and V by 3 bases; bases with no gene match: 7. The germline V gene has CDR1 KGHSH and CDR2 LQKENI. The CDR3 is 16 amino acids. The DNA for the CDR3 is TGTGCCAGCTCACCGGACAGGGGAACTTCAGGAAACACCATATATTTT. Its translation: CASSPDRGTSGNTIYF.

The chain joins TRBV2 to TRBJ2-7, with 10 positions matching TRBD1. The J segment lost 3 bases and the V segment lost 4 bases, leaving 6 bases of the junction unmatched. The germline V gene encodes CDR1 SNHLY and CDR2 FYNNEI. The CDR3 is 15 amino acids. The CDR3 sequence: CASSALGTGVYEQYF. Written as DNA, the CDR3 is TGTGCCAGCAGTGCTCTCGGGACAGGGGTCTACGAGCAGTACTTC.

V usage is TRBV27 and J usage is TRBJ2-2; TRBD1 matches at 7 bases. V dropped 5 bases and J dropped 0; count of bases not matched to a gene: 6. The germline V gene has CDR1 MNHEY and CDR2 SMNVEV (reference sequence). This CDR3 comprises 16 residues. The DNA for the CDR3 is TGTGCCAGCAGTCCGGGGACAGTGGCGAACACCGGGGAGCTGTTTTTT. Protein sequence: CASSPGTVANTGELFF.

V is TRBV7-6 and J is TRBJ2-1, with TRBD2 matching 8 bases. CDR1 is SGHVS, CDR2 FNYEAQ, per germline. This CDR3 is 16 amino acids long. Losses at the gene ends were 5 bases for V and 8 bases for J; bases not matched to a gene: 14. CDR3 sequence reads: CASSRSPGGIDDEQFF. The CDR3 nucleotides read TGTGCCAGCAGCCGCTCGCCGGGGGGGATTGACGATGAGCAGTTCTTC.

The chain has TRBV7-9 and TRBJ2-1, with D possibly TRBD2 on 7 matching bases. The CDR3 runs 18 residues. V lost 4 bases and J lost 5, with 24 bases in between. Per the germline V gene, CDR1 is SEHNR and CDR2 is FQNEAQ (reference sequence). CDR3: CASSYPVYARGPNNEQFF. The CDR3 DNA reads as TGTGCCAGCAGCTACCCCGTGTACGCGCGGGGGCCCAACAATGAGCAGTTCTTC.

The V and J genes are TRBV7-9 and TRBJ1-5; TRBD1 might be the D (6 bases). CDR1 and CDR2 from the germline V gene are SEHNR and FQNEAQ (reference sequence). The CDR3 length is 14 residues. V dropped 2 bases and J dropped 5 bases, with 10 bases sitting between them. The CDR3 region is CASSLSRGDQPQHF. DNA of the CDR3: TGTGCCAGCAGCTTATCCAGGGGCGATCAGCCCCAGCATTTT.